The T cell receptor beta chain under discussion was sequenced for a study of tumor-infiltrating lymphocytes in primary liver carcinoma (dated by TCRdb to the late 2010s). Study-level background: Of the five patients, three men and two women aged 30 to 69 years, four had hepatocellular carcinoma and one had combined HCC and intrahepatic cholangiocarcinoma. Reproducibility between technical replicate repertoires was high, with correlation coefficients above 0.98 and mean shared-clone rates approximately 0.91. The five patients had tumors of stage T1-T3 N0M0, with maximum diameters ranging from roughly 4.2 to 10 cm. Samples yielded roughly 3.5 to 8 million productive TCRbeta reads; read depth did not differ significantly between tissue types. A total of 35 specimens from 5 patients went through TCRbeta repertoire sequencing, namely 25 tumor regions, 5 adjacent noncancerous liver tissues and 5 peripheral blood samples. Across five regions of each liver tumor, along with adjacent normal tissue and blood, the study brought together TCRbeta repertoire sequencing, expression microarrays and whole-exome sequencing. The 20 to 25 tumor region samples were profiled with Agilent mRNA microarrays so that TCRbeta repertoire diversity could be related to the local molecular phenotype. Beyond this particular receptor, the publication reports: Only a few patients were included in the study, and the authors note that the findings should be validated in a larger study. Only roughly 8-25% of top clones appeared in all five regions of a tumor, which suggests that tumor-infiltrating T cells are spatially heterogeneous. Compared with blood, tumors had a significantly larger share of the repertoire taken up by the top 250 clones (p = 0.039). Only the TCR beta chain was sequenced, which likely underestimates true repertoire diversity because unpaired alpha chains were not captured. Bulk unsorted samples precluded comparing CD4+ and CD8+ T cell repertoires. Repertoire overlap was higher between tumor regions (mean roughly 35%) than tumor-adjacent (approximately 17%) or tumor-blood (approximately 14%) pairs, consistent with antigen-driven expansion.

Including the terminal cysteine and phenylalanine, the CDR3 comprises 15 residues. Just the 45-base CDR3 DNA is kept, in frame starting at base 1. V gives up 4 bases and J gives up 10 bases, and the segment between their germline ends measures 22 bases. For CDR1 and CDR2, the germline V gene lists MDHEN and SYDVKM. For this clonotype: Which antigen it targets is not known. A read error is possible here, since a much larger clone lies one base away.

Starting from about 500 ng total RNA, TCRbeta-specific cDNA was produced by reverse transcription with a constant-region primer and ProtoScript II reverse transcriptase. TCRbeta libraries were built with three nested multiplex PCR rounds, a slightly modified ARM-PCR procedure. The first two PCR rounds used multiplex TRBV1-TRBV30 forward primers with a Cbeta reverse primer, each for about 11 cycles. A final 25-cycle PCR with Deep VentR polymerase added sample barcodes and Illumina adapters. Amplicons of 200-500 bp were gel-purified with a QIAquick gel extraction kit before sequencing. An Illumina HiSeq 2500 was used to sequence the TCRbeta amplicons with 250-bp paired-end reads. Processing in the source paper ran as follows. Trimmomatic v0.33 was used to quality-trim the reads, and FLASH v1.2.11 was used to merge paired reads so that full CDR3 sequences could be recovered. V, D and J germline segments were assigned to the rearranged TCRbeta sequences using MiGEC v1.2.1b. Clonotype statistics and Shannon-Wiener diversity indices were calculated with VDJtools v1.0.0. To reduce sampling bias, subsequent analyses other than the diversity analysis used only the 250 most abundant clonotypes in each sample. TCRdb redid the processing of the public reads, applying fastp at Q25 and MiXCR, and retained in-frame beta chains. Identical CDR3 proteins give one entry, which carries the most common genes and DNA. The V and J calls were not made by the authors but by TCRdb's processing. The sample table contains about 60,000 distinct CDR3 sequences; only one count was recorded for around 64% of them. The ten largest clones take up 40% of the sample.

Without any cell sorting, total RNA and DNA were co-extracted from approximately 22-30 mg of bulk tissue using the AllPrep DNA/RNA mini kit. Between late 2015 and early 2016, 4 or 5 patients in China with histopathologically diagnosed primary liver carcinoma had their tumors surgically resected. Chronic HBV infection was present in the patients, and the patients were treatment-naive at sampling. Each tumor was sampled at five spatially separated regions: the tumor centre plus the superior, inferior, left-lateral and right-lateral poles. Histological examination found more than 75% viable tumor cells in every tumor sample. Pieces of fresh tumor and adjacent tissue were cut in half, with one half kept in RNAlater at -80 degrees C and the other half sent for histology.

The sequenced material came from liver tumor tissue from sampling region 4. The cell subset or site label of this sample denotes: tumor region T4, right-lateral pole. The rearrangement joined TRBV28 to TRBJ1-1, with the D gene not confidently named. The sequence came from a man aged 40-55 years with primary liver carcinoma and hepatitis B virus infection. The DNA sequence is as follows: TGTGCCAGCAGTTCATTAATCGGAGGGATGGTAGGAGCTTTCTTT. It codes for CASSSLIGGMVGAFF. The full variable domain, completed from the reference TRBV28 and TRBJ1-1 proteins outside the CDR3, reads DVKVTQSSRYLVKRTGEKVFLECVQDMDHENMFWYRQDPGLGLRLIYFSYDVKMKEKGDIPEGYSVSREKKERFSLILESASTNQTSMYLCASSSLIGGMVGAFFGQGTRLTVV.